The 9 T cell receptor beta chains listed next were all sequenced from one sample in a study of blood T cell repertoires in COVID-19. The method was immunoSEQ multiplex PCR; TCRdb's version includes in-frame clones alone and lacks a portion of them. The sample gives approximately 100,000 clones, about 86% of which show up once; roughly 3.3% is in the top ten. Specimen: peripheral blood. All receptors derive from a woman over 75 with active or convalescent COVID-19.

This clone was seen only once. The rearrangement joins TRBV11-2 to TRBJ2-3, with TRBD2 identical over 13 bases. CDR1 and CDR2 (germline): SGHAT, FQNNGV. The CDR3 spans 18 residues. Trimming removed 0 bases from V and 3 bases from J; junction bases left unmatched: 6. CDR3 DNA sequence: TGTGCCAGCAGCTTAGAGCGGACTAGCGGGAGAGGAACAGATACGCAGTATTTT. It translates to CASSLERTSGRGTDTQYF.

The V and J genes are TRBV28 and TRBJ1-5; 8 positions match TRBD1. The CDR3 totals 18 residues. The ends lost 5 bases at V and 0 bases at J; junction bases unmatched: 12. From germline, CDR1 is MDHEN and CDR2 SYDVKM. This chain's CDR3 is CASSAQKRTGSSNQPQHF. The CDR3 DNA reads as TGTGCCAGCAGTGCGCAAAAGCGGACAGGGTCTAGCAATCAGCCCCAGCATTTT.

The V gene is TRBV28, the J gene TRBJ1-1; D is possibly TRBD1 (6 bases). Trimming left V 6 bases short and J 0 bases short, with 11 bases between. Germline V lookup: CDR1 MDHEN, CDR2 SYDVKM. This CDR3 is built from 14 residues. CDR3 loop: CASSRGGMNTEAFF. In DNA, the CDR3 is TGTGCCAGCAGCCGAGGGGGTATGAACACTGAAGCTTTCTTT.

The CDR3: CAISENGNTEAFF. CDR3 nucleotides: TGTGCCATCAGTGAGAACGGTAACACTGAAGCTTTCTTT. The chain employs TRBV10-3 and TRBJ1-1; no clear D. This CDR3 spans 13 amino acids. Germline CDR1 is ENHRY and CDR2 is SYGVKD. V gave up 2 bases and J gave up 2 bases, with 6 bases separating them.

The rearrangement uses TRBV3-1 (or the pseudogene TRBV3-2) and TRBJ2-1, with a tentative D call TRBD2 (5 bases). V was cut by 4 bases and J by 9 bases, with 16 bases left in between. CDR3 size: 14 residues. The germline V gene encodes CDR1 LGHDT and CDR2 YNNKEL (reference sequence). CDR3 bases: TGTGCCAGCAGCCTCGGCGCCCAACGGGGTGAGCAGTTCTTC. Encoded protein: CASSLGAQRGEQFF.

The chain carries TRBV6-5 and TRBJ1-6; possibly TRBD1 for D (5 bases). Trimming pared 0 bases from V and 10 bases from J, leaving 10 bases between. This CDR3 is 14 amino acids long. CDR1 MNHEY and CDR2 SVGAGI come from the germline V gene. This chain's CDR3 is CASSYSGGGSPLHF. The CDR3 DNA follows: TGTGCCAGCAGTTACTCCGGGGGAGGATCACCCCTCCACTTT.

The table lists this clone with a few counts. The chain couples TRBV7-2 to TRBJ1-1; 9 bases agree with TRBD1. Germline CDR1 SGHTA, CDR2 FQGNSA. With V trimmed by 5 bases and J by 5 bases, 9 bases remained unmatched. This CDR3 has 15 amino acids. CDR3 in DNA: TGTGCCAGCAGCGCCACCAAGGACAGGGGAACTGAAGCTTTCTTT. Translating it yields CASSATKDRGTEAFF.

This rearrangement joins TRBV6-2 or TRBV6-3 to TRBJ2-5; 9 bases align to TRBD2. The V and J ends lost 5 bases and 2 bases, in that order; junction bases with no gene match: 3. This CDR3 has 14 amino acids. From germline, CDR1 is MNHEY and CDR2 SVGEGT. CDR3 sequence (DNA): TGTGCCAGCAGTAGACTAGCGGTACAAGAGACCCAGTACTTC. This translates into CASSRLAVQETQYF.

This sequence joins TRBV27 and TRBJ1-5, with TRBD1 matching 9 bases. CDR3 size: 16 residues. CDR1 MNHEY and CDR2 SMNVEV come from the germline V gene (reference sequence). The V and J ends lost 6 bases and 7 bases, in that order; junction bases with no gene match: 13. CDR3 in DNA: TGTGCCAGCAGCTCCCACAGGGGGCGCTCGGACCAGCCCCAGCATTTT. This sequence encodes CASSSHRGRSDQPQHF.